The rows below give T cell receptor beta chains drawn from one sample of a study of immune characterization of retroperitoneal liposarcoma. TCRdb independently ran MiXCR on the PCR reads; one entry per CDR3 protein. Among fewer than 13,000 distinct CDR3 sequences, roughly 25% were seen once, and the ten largest hold around 8%. What was sequenced was tumor tissue. The receptor set was obtained from a male donor with retroperitoneal liposarcoma. Both conserved end residues are part of each CDR3. The order of the fields is J gene, V gene, D gene, clone size, CDR3 protein, CDR3 DNA. A D gene is named only where the DNA matches it firmly. The listing skips clone size in some rows; elsewhere it reads once, few, many or a size class.

j_call: TRBJ2-2; v_call: TRBV6-1; d_call: .; clone_size: .; cdr3_aa: CASSDRVAVDTGELFF; cdr3_nt: TGTGCCAGCAGTGACAGGGTGGCGGTAGACACCGGGGAGCTGTTTTTT
j_call: TRBJ2-7; v_call: TRBV11-1; d_call: .; clone_size: .; cdr3_aa: CASSPPVEDRDLSGHEQYF; cdr3_nt: TGTGCCAGCAGCCCACCGGTTGAGGACCGGGACCTGTCGGGGCATGAGCAGTACTTC
j_call: TRBJ2-5; v_call: TRBV11-1; d_call: .; clone_size: .; cdr3_aa: CASSSVGTQYF; cdr3_nt: TGTGCCAGCAGCTCAGTTGGGACCCAGTACTTC
j_call: TRBJ2-3; v_call: TRBV6-5; d_call: .; clone_size: .; cdr3_aa: CASRYTDTQYF; cdr3_nt: TGTGCCAGCAGGTACACAGATACGCAGTATTTT
j_call: TRBJ2-1; v_call: TRBV7-2; d_call: TRBD2; clone_size: few; cdr3_aa: CASSERTSGRAGEQFF; cdr3_nt: TGTGCCAGCAGTGAAAGGACTAGCGGGAGGGCCGGGGAGCAGTTCTTC
j_call: TRBJ1-5; v_call: TRBV19; d_call: .; clone_size: .; cdr3_aa: CASSTRENQPQHF; cdr3_nt: TGTGCCAGTAGTACCAGAGAAAATCAGCCCCAGCATTTT
j_call: TRBJ2-7; v_call: TRBV11-3; d_call: TRBD2; clone_size: .; cdr3_aa: CASSDRTSGLEQYF; cdr3_nt: TGTGCCAGCAGCGACCGGACTAGCGGGCTTGAGCAGTACTTC
j_call: TRBJ2-1; v_call: TRBV12-3/TRBV12-4; d_call: .; clone_size: many; cdr3_aa: CASSLGWNRETQFF; cdr3_nt: TGTGCCAGCAGTTTGGGCTGGAACCGAGAGACCCAGTTCTTC
j_call: TRBJ1-4; v_call: TRBV6-1; d_call: TRBD1; clone_size: .; cdr3_aa: CASTSGQGSEKLFF; cdr3_nt: TGTGCCAGCACCTCGGGACAGGGAAGTGAAAAACTGTTTTTT
j_call: TRBJ2-1; v_call: TRBV6-1; d_call: TRBD1; clone_size: many; cdr3_aa: CASSSRQGGSGQFF; cdr3_nt: TGTGCCAGCAGTAGTCGACAGGGGGGAAGCGGGCAGTTCTTC
j_call: TRBJ1-2; v_call: TRBV7-2; d_call: .; clone_size: .; cdr3_aa: CASSHLGGLGYTF; cdr3_nt: TGTGCCAGCAGCCACCTTGGGGGGCTTGGCTACACCTTC
j_call: TRBJ2-1; v_call: TRBV11-2; d_call: .; clone_size: .; cdr3_aa: CASSLFGTGTQETQFF; cdr3_nt: TGTGCCAGCAGCTTATTCGGAACGGGGACGCAAGAGACCCAGTTCTTC
j_call: TRBJ2-1; v_call: TRBV6-1; d_call: TRBD2; clone_size: medium-sized; cdr3_aa: CASRLATYYEQFF; cdr3_nt: TGTGCCAGCAGACTAGCGACCTACTACGAGCAGTTCTTC
j_call: TRBJ2-5; v_call: TRBV7-9; d_call: TRBD2; clone_size: medium-sized; cdr3_aa: CASSSGTSGYGETQYF; cdr3_nt: TGTGCCAGCAGCTCCGGGACTAGCGGCTACGGAGAGACCCAGTACTTC
j_call: TRBJ2-5; v_call: TRBV10-1; d_call: TRBD1; clone_size: .; cdr3_aa: CASSGNRGHEQYF; cdr3_nt: TGCGCCAGCAGTGGTAACAGGGGGCATGAGCAGTACTTC
j_call: TRBJ1-2; v_call: TRBV5-4; d_call: .; clone_size: .; cdr3_aa: CASSLGNLSPYTF; cdr3_nt: TGTGCCAGCAGCTTAGGAAATCTGTCCCCCTACACCTTC
j_call: TRBJ2-5; v_call: TRBV7-6; d_call: TRBD1; clone_size: .; cdr3_aa: CASSLGDRGETQYF; cdr3_nt: TGTGCCAGCAGCTTAGGGGACAGGGGAGAGACCCAGTACTTC
j_call: TRBJ2-7; v_call: TRBV6-1; d_call: TRBD1; clone_size: many; cdr3_aa: CASKETGTYEQYF; cdr3_nt: TGTGCCAGCAAGGAGACAGGGACGTACGAGCAGTACTTC
j_call: TRBJ2-3; v_call: TRBV6-6; d_call: .; clone_size: medium-sized; cdr3_aa: CASSYDSVGATDTQYF; cdr3_nt: TGTGCCAGCAGTTACGACTCGGTTGGGGCCACAGATACGCAGTATTTT
j_call: TRBJ2-5; v_call: TRBV6-1; d_call: .; clone_size: .; cdr3_aa: CASRTGTVPFREQYF; cdr3_nt: TGTGCCAGCAGAACCGGGACAGTCCCCTTCCGGGAGCAGTACTTC
j_call: TRBJ2-1; v_call: TRBV11-3; d_call: TRBD2; clone_size: once; cdr3_aa: CASSLTTSGGSQETQFF; cdr3_nt: TGTGCCAGCAGCTTAACGACTAGCGGGGGGTCCCAAGAGACCCAGTTCTTC
j_call: TRBJ2-1; v_call: TRBV11-2; d_call: .; clone_size: many; cdr3_aa: CASSLDGQYNEQFF; cdr3_nt: TGTGCCAGCAGCTTAGACGGACAGTACAATGAGCAGTTCTTC
j_call: TRBJ1-1; v_call: TRBV6-1; d_call: .; clone_size: .; cdr3_aa: CASSDGLGFGQAFF; cdr3_nt: TGTGCCAGCAGTGATGGGCTTGGTTTCGGGCAAGCTTTCTTT
j_call: TRBJ2-4; v_call: TRBV12-3/TRBV12-4; d_call: .; clone_size: few; cdr3_aa: CASTFSMIHHNEQYF; cdr3_nt: TGTGCCAGCACATTCTCGATGATACACCACAATGAGCAGTACTTC
j_call: TRBJ2-1; v_call: TRBV6-6; d_call: .; clone_size: medium-sized; cdr3_aa: CASSYGLGQETQFF; cdr3_nt: TGTGCCAGCAGTTACGGCCTAGGACAAGAGACCCAGTTCTTC
j_call: TRBJ2-1; v_call: TRBV7-6; d_call: .; clone_size: medium-sized; cdr3_aa: CASSLVSYEQFF; cdr3_nt: TGTGCCAGCAGCTTAGTTTCCTACGAGCAGTTCTTC
j_call: TRBJ2-1; v_call: TRBV6-1; d_call: .; clone_size: .; cdr3_aa: CASRVPYTGEQFF; cdr3_nt: TGTGCCAGCAGAGTGCCCTACACGGGGGAGCAGTTCTTC
j_call: TRBJ2-7; v_call: TRBV7-3; d_call: TRBD1; clone_size: few; cdr3_aa: CASSPGTGLVNEQYF; cdr3_nt: TGTGCCAGCAGCCCCGGGACAGGGTTGGTAAATGAGCAGTACTTC
j_call: TRBJ2-5; v_call: TRBV12-3/TRBV12-4; d_call: .; clone_size: .; cdr3_aa: CASSPVGAFGETQYF; cdr3_nt: TGTGCCAGCAGCCCGGTAGGGGCTTTTGGCGAGACCCAGTACTTC
j_call: TRBJ2-1; v_call: TRBV12-3/TRBV12-4; d_call: .; clone_size: .; cdr3_aa: CASSLVTGGAGETQFF; cdr3_nt: TGTGCCAGCAGTTTAGTAACCGGGGGCGCCGGGGAGACCCAGTTCTTC
j_call: TRBJ2-1; v_call: TRBV6-1; d_call: TRBD2; clone_size: medium-sized; cdr3_aa: CASSRRTGLAGQETQFF; cdr3_nt: TGTGCCAGCAGTCGACGTACGGGACTAGCGGGCCAAGAGACCCAGTTCTTC
j_call: TRBJ2-1; v_call: TRBV12-3/TRBV12-4; d_call: TRBD2; clone_size: few; cdr3_aa: CASTPSGGAVETQFF; cdr3_nt: TGTGCCAGCACCCCCTCCGGGGGGGCGGTAGAGACCCAGTTCTTC
j_call: TRBJ2-3; v_call: TRBV6-1; d_call: .; clone_size: .; cdr3_aa: CASSGLTDTQYF; cdr3_nt: TGTGCCAGCAGTGGCCTCACAGATACGCAGTATTTT
j_call: TRBJ2-7; v_call: TRBV24-1; d_call: .; clone_size: .; cdr3_aa: CATSDPRREQYF; cdr3_nt: TGTGCCACCAGTGATCCCCGACGGGAGCAGTACTTC
j_call: TRBJ2-1; v_call: TRBV7-6; d_call: .; clone_size: .; cdr3_aa: CASSLDHLSGRTQFF; cdr3_nt: TGTGCCAGCAGCTTAGATCATCTGAGCGGAAGGACCCAGTTCTTC
j_call: TRBJ2-1; v_call: TRBV6-1; d_call: .; clone_size: medium-sized; cdr3_aa: CASSRAGARDEQFF; cdr3_nt: TGTGCCAGCAGCCGGGCAGGGGCGCGGGATGAGCAGTTCTTC
j_call: TRBJ2-3; v_call: TRBV6-1; d_call: TRBD1; clone_size: medium-sized; cdr3_aa: CASRRGRQGIFTDTQYF; cdr3_nt: TGTGCCAGCAGGAGGGGTCGACAGGGAATATTCACAGATACGCAGTATTTT
j_call: TRBJ2-3; v_call: TRBV25-1; d_call: TRBD1; clone_size: .; cdr3_aa: CASSETGLRTDTQYF; cdr3_nt: TGTGCCAGCAGTGAGACAGGGCTTCGCACAGATACGCAGTATTTT
j_call: TRBJ2-7; v_call: TRBV7-8; d_call: TRBD2; clone_size: large; cdr3_aa: CASRMYTSGRIYEQYF; cdr3_nt: TGTGCCAGCAGGATGTACACTAGCGGGAGAATCTACGAGCAGTACTTC
j_call: TRBJ2-1; v_call: TRBV11-3; d_call: TRBD1; clone_size: few; cdr3_aa: CASFTGDRVGGNEQFF; cdr3_nt: TGTGCCAGCTTCACCGGGGACAGGGTCGGGGGTAATGAGCAGTTCTTC
j_call: TRBJ1-1; v_call: TRBV6-1; d_call: .; clone_size: few; cdr3_aa: CASLDRHTEAFF; cdr3_nt: TGTGCCAGCCTCGACAGGCACACTGAAGCTTTCTTT
j_call: TRBJ1-2; v_call: TRBV6-1; d_call: .; clone_size: .; cdr3_aa: CASSSGGGRGNYGYTF; cdr3_nt: TGTGCCAGCAGTAGCGGGGGGGGACGGGGAAACTATGGCTACACCTTC